This T cell receptor (beta chain) was observed in a study of blood T cell repertoires in COVID-19. Trimming took 2 bases from V and 2 from J; bases not matched to a gene: 6. This CDR3 region has 15 residues. CDR1 SGHRS and CDR2 YFSETQ come from the germline V gene. Sequencing was performed with immunoSEQ multiplex PCR; in TCRdb, only in-frame clones are kept and a portion is missing. This table holds 500,000 to 600,000 clones, less than 90% found once. For this clone: The same CDR3 can be traced to other DNA sequences in this sample.

Sequenced sample: peripheral blood. This clonotype was obtained from a woman between 50 and 59 years old with COVID-19, enrolled during active disease. This rearrangement joins TRBV5-1 to TRBJ1-1; TRBD1 matches at 7 bases. The CDR3 DNA reads TGCGCCAGCAGCTTACGGACAGGCGAAAACACTGAAGCTTTCTTT. Translation gives CASSLRTGENTEAFF.